Listed here is a single T cell receptor (beta chain). Its antigen is not known. This sample also contains other DNA sequences that code for the same CDR3. These data come from a study of CD8+ T cells in alopecia areata. RNA extraction was followed by reverse transcription into cDNA, which acted as the sequencing template. This table comes from immunoSEQ multiplex PCR, and its TCRdb copy is limited to in-frame clones, with some not included. This table has roughly 210,000 clones, less than 45% appearing once. This CDR3 spans 15 amino acids. Germline CDR1 is SGHRS and CDR2 is YFSETQ. The junction had 1 base not matched to a gene; V was cut back by 0 bases and J by 4 bases. Sample treatment: oral pan-JAK inhibitor, 5-10 mg twice daily. Whole-study results and caveats: The study found that many expanded lesional clones persisted in scalp and blood during tofacitinib.

J is TRBJ2-1 and V is TRBV5-1, with 10 bases lining up with TRBD2. The source material was CD4+ T cells sorted from blood, sampled between weeks 36 and 40, from a patient treated with tofacitinib. The receptor comes from a human donor with alopecia areata. CDR3 nucleotide sequence: TGCGCCAGCAGCTTGGAACTAGCGGGATACAATGAGCAGTTCTTC. Translated, it gives CASSLELAGYNEQFF.